This TCR beta chain was captured by sequencing in a study of shared clonotypes between healthy human individuals. Germline loops: CDR1 SGDLS, CDR2 YYNGEE. Trimming left V 0 bases short and J 4 bases short, with 8 bases between. There are 14 residues in the CDR3. Study-wide findings and caveats: Sorted-subset sequencing, rarefaction showed, was incomplete despite large depth. Non-shared clonotypes had lower generation probabilities than clonotypes shared by all four sorted-subset donors. Among donors, sharing of clonotypes was expected to be affected by sequencing depth.

Details on this clone: Its antigen is currently unknown.

Method: immunoSEQ multiplex PCR; TCRdb's copy keeps in-frame clones and lacks some. The sample holds roughly 2 million clones, approximately 96% seen once. This TCR was recovered from a man aged 18 to 35 in good health. This chain connects TRBV9 to TRBJ1-3, with D unclear. Sample: naive CD4+ T cells sorted from blood. Described subset: CD45RA+ positively selected. Here the CDR3 reads CASSVALPGNTIYF. The DNA of the CDR3 is TGTGCCAGCAGCGTAGCGCTTCCCGGAAACACCATATATTTT.